This T cell receptor (beta chain) was sequenced in a study of cytotoxic CD8 clonotypes in ibrutinib-treated CLL. In the study overall: Response material was collected after a median approximately 12 months of treatment, range 6 to 36. Productive templates averaged approximately 250,000 per sample, and productive rearrangements 90,000 to 100,000.

Only in-frame clones appear in the TCRdb table, and some are missing; sequencing was by immunoSEQ multiplex PCR. This sample carries 200,000 to 250,000 clones, 75% to 80% of them seen once, and the ten largest clones take about an eighth. The CDR3 sequence is 13 residues long. The germline CDR1 and CDR2 sequences are SGHTA and FQGNSA. Between the trimmed V and J ends, which lost 5 bases and 6 bases, there was a span of 11 bases. The sequence was collected from a human donor with chronic lymphocytic leukemia. The sample was PBMCs, taken after 12 months of ibrutinib treatment. The rearrangement uses TRBV7-2 and TRBJ2-1; no definite D call. In DNA form, the CDR3 reads TGTGCCAGCAGCCCCCGAAGGGTCAATGAGCAGTTCTTC. Translating gives CASSPRRVNEQFF.